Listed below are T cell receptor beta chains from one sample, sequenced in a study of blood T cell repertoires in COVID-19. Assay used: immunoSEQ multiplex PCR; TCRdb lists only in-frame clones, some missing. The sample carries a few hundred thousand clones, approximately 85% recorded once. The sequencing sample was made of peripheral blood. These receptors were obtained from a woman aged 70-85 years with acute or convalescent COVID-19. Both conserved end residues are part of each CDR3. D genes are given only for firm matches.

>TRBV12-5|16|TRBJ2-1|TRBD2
CASGLEGAGMYNEQFF
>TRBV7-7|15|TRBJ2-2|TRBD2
CASSVRGAEAGELFF
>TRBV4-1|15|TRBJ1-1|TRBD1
CASSQSLRTGAEAFF
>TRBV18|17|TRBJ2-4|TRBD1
CASSPPRTGGLKNIQYF
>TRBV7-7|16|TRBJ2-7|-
CASSWGLRAGDYEQYF
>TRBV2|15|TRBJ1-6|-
CASRAPQGPNSPLHF
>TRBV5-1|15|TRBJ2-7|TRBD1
CASSLEGGAGLQQYF
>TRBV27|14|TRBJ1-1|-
CASSFVRGHTEAFF
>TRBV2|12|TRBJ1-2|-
CASSVANYGYTF
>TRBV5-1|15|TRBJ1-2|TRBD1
CASSPEPTGDYGYTF
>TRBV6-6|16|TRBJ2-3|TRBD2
CASSPRTSGVADTQYF
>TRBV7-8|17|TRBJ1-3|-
CASSLGEGPSSGNTIYF
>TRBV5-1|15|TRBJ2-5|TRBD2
CASSLYAGEGETQYF
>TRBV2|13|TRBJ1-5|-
CASSEFENQPQHF
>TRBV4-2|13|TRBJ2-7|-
CASSQGVLSEQYF
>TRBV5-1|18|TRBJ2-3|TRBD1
CASSSQGWGTKDTDTQYF
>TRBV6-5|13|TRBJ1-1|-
CASSYSRNTEAFF
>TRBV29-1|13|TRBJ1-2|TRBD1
CSALQGQGYGYTF
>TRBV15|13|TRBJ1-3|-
CATSREQTTTIYF
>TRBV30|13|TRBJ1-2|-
CAWIPSAGNGYTF
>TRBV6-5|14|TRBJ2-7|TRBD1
CASSGQGSSYEQYF
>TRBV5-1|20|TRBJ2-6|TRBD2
CASSHQGGLADSSGANVLTF
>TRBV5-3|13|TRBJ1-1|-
CARSLAGRGRAFF
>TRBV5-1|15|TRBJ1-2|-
CASSTGISRPHGYTF
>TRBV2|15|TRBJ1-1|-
CASSEIGWRYTEAFF
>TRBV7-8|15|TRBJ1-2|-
CASSPAGAGRKGYTF
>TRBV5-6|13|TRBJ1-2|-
CASSLDGGRRYTF
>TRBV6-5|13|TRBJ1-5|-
CASDGQFNQPQHF
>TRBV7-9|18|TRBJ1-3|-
CASSLAGGPVLSGNTIYF
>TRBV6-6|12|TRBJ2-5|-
CASSYSRETQYF
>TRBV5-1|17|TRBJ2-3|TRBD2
CASSLGLTSGGTDTQYF
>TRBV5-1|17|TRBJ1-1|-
CASSLGSVARTNTEAFF
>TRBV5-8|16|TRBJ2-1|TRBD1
CASSSRQGGSYNEQFF
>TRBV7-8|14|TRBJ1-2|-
CASSPPDKPYGYTF
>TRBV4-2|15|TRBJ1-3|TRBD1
CASSADRVSGNTIYF
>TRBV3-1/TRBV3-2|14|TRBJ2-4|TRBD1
CASSPGLQGDIQYF
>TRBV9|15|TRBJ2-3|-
CASSVGQGHTDTQYF
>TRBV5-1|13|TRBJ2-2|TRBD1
CASRSGQTGELFF
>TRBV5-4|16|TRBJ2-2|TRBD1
CASSVGQGGNTGELFF
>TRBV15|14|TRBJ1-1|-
CATSRGGRGGEAFF